This TCR beta chain was retrieved from a study of cytomegalovirus exposure and HLA in healthy donors. Study summary: HLA-typed donors were the source of about 85 million unique TCRs held in an early data release.

Primers included in the PCR were 60 Vbeta and 13 Jbeta primers. This table comes from immunoSEQ multiplex PCR, and its TCRdb copy is limited to in-frame clones, with some not included. The repertoire has roughly 120,000 clones, approximately 80% of them found once; the top ten carry 1%. Germline CDR1 SEHNR, CDR2 FQNEAQ (reference sequence). The CDR3 is made up of 14 amino acids. For this clone: At one of its ends the junction is not consistent with the germline gene, which may arise from a read error.

Sampled while nominally healthy, donors likely had unrecorded immune exposures. The TCR comes from a human donor in good health. Material: PBMCs. The gene calls are TRBV7-9 and TRBJ1-3, with D uncertain. CDR3 loop: CSSSLAISGNAIYF. As DNA, the CDR3 is TGTTCCAGCAGCTTAGCAATCTCGGGAAACGCCATATATTTT.